This TCR beta chain was identified in a study of cytomegalovirus exposure and HLA in healthy donors (dated by TCRdb to the late 2010s). For context, the study as a whole: An earlier analysis of several hundred of the donors reported roughly 300 Gb of sequence data and about 120 million unique TCR beta sequences obtained from approximately 180 million T cells. About 320 gigabases of sequencing data and around 87 million unique TCR sequences were included in an early release covering about 620 HLA-typed donors. The genetic ancestry cluster associated with self-reported Caucasian donors included around 76% of the roughly 400 genotyped donors. The study was designed to test whether signatures of past pathogen exposure could be identified by cataloging public T cell receptors. Using immunosequencing, the study profiled T cell repertoires from fewer than 850 subjects and related those repertoires to cytomegalovirus serostatus. A separate validation cohort of roughly 130 different subjects was used in addition to the approximately 610-subject first cohort. To predict cytomegalovirus infection status, the study combined high-throughput TCR immunosequencing, statistical association of individual TCRs with disease status, and machine learning. A later analysis re-analyzed previously published TCR beta repertoires from roughly 600 donors and added high-resolution HLA genotyping to study TCR occurrence patterns. In the later analysis, no new phenotypic data were used to find candidate immune exposures; instead, reliance was placed on TCR beta sequences and their occurrence across donors. In an earlier analysis of 500 to 650 of the donors, high-throughput TCR beta sequencing was used to judge whether each TCR beta V gene segment behaved as functional or pseudogenic. Donor age, sex, ethnicity and CMV serostatus were compiled alongside the repertoire data. A later genetic analysis took genome-wide SNP genotypes for about 55% of the 666 donors and used that subset as a discovery cohort. Every discovery cohort repertoire had been produced on one sequencing platform. Both class I and class II loci were covered by HLA typing, at four-digit resolution. Typing coverage varied by locus: roughly 620-640 donors for A, B, C, DRB1 and DQB1; roughly 520 for DQA1; around 570 for DPA1; around 490 for DPB1. Four to six DR-DQ haplotypes were handled as single units for association and clustering, since linkage in the cohort was strong. On average, 235,054 unique TCR beta nucleotide sequences were sequenced per donor among more than 350 genotyped donors of the cohort, with roughly 19% of those sequences being non-productive. The paper's findings and limits, for the study overall: While some public TCRs were present in many individuals, most TCR sequences turned up only very rarely across donors. When HLA alleles, especially DR and DQ, strongly co-occurred, TCR associations were difficult to assign to individual alleles. An association between a missense DCLRE1C variant and V-gene and J-gene trimming of TCR beta chains was found in a later genetic analysis and replicated in an independent cohort. The study listed approximately 160 TCR beta chains as associated with cytomegalovirus. CMV serostatus was the only immune exposure information available for the cohort. In vitro tests confirmed that a few of the cytomegalovirus-associated TCR beta chains recognize cytomegalovirus antigens. Presence/absence analyses assumed roughly uniform sequencing depth across donors, an assumption that may not hold. A later analysis reported that several top co-occurrence clusters appeared linked to parvovirus B19, influenza, CMV and Epstein-Barr virus. At a false discovery rate of 0.05, a later analysis linked about 17,000 TCR beta sequences to specific HLA alleles. Broadly in line with IMGT annotations, most TCR beta V segments showed up in productive rearrangements about 87% or about 30% of the time in an earlier analysis of 587 of the donors. A further reported finding was that TCR beta sequences accurately predicted the HLA-A and HLA-B alleles for most subjects in the first cohort. In a later analysis, most CMV-associated TCR beta chains were found to appear HLA-restricted, with HLA associations seemingly driven largely by CMV exposure. According to a later genetic analysis, donors in an Asian-associated ancestry cluster had fewer N-insertions in productive TCRs than the roughly 670-donor mean. A later analysis found that HLA-associated TCR beta chains were more clonally expanded and had lower generation probabilities than equally common non-associated chains. Because counts were too low, seventeen rarely observed V segments, including chromosome 9 orphons, were excluded from the earlier analysis of 587 of the donors. It was suggested by the authors that the approach could potentially be generalized to other disease states and immunological phenotypes. Because HLA typing was unavailable for some donors at each locus, only the typed subset was used in association tests. A group of highly shared sequence variants was considered likely to be a technical artifact of the sequencing pipeline. Because the 87-base-pair reads could not distinguish some IMGT-functional V segments, including TRBV6-2 and TRBV6-3, those segments were excluded. Cytomegalovirus status was reported to be diagnosed by the classifier with high specificity and sensitivity in both the original and validation cohorts. Correlated functional status among segregating V segments might reflect linkage disequilibrium, but an unknown experimental factor could not be ruled out. In a later analysis, the rate of TCR association differed among HLA loci, with DRB1 alleles having the most associated TCRs and HLA-C alleles having the fewest. This cohort had only TCR beta chains sequenced, and the lack of alpha or paired-chain data limited which features could be detected.

The CDR3, from cysteine to phenylalanine, totals 16 residues. Here the CDR3 DNA is all that survives: 48 bases in frame from base 1. CDR1 and CDR2 were assigned from the germline V gene (reference sequence) as SEHNR and FQNEAQ. Clipping removes 8 bases from V and 0 bases from J, with 12 as the unmatched junction base count. About this clone: Its antigen remains undetermined. No per-base quality is available; no much larger clone lies one base away.

Library construction relied on the immunoSEQ multiplex PCR assay. The multiplex PCR relied on a mix of 60 forward primers for TCR Vbeta segments and 13 reverse primers for TCR Jbeta segments. The CDR3 region of rearranged TCR beta genes was amplified from genomic DNA by a multiplex PCR assay. Amplified TCR beta libraries were sequenced as 87-base-pair reads on the Illumina HiSeq System. The authors' pipeline ran thus. In a later analysis, tens of millions of unique TCR beta chains were counted across the roughly 670 repertoires, and around 11 million of these chains were shared by at least two donors. To remove PCR and sequencing errors, raw reads were error-corrected and collapsed into unique sequences using a nearest-neighbor algorithm that merged closely related sequences. CDR3 sequences were aligned to IMGT reference sequences to assign V, D and J gene segments. For a sequence to be retained, at least a six-nucleotide match to both a V gene segment and a J gene segment was required. Rearrangements were called productive when the CDR3 lacked stop codons and stayed in frame with V and J; all others were non-productive. Following IMGT convention, CDR3 was defined as the stretch from the second conserved V-encoded cysteine to the conserved J-encoded phenylalanine. In an earlier analysis of more than 550 of the donors, sequences lacking an unambiguous match to a single V gene segment were excluded. In an earlier analysis of 587 of the donors, V segments were called functional above 56.7% productive rearrangements and were called segregating when the between-donor standard deviation exceeded 5%. To diagnose cytomegalovirus status from the catalog of TCR beta chain sequences, a statistical classification framework was built. A later analysis assigned V and J genes by comparing TCR nucleotide sequences with IMGT/GENE-DB human TR gene sequences. The TCRdist pipeline was used in a later analysis to assign CDR3 sequences and most-parsimonious VDJ recombination scenarios. In a later analysis, every TCR beta chain was defined by the combination of its CDR3 amino acid sequence and its V-gene family, and reads without a unique V-gene family were dropped. As a way to deal with suspected cross-contamination and a sequencing artifact, a later analysis dropped 450 to 600 nucleotide sequences that were highly shared and had low generation probability. In a later analysis, a clonal expansion index for each public chain was calculated from normalized within-repertoire ranks of inferred template counts. A later analysis computed generation probabilities with a VDJ recombination model fitted to out-of-frame rearrangements, and checked the results against IGoR. Hypergeometric tests were used in a later analysis to score TCR-TCR, TCR-HLA and TCR-CMV co-occurrence, with a repertoire-size bias correction applied to the TCR pairs. False discovery rates were estimated in a later analysis by permuting HLA or CMV assignments 20 times. In a later analysis, co-occurring TCRs were grouped using DBSCAN, with TCRdist sequence similarity added in when clustering inside HLA-allele-positive subsets. For co-occurrence clustering, repertoires with fewer than 30,000 or more than 120,000 public chains were excluded, along with several repertoires with anomalous nucleotide sharing. Drawn from immuneACCESS, this table holds only the in-frame rearrangements with V and J called that TCRdb kept. Clones are partly lost; checked studies trace under half to an unresolved V gene and leave the rest unexplained. That table gives V, J and clone size, and the DNA gave D and trimming. The sample records about 120,000 clones, about 76% of which are singletons. 3.9% of the sample is in the top ten clones.

The cohort comprised around 700 healthy bone marrow donors. All cohort members were sampled while nominally healthy, although unrecorded immune exposures were likely present. The donor tested CMV seronegative and was one of the 352 seronegative cohort members. Each donor provided a peripheral blood sample, and peripheral blood mononuclear cells were used for TCR beta sequencing. The Qiagen DNeasy Blood Extraction Kit was used to extract genomic DNA from the blood cell samples. Sample: PBMCs. This sequence uses TRBV7-9 and TRBJ2-5; TRBD2 aligns with 7 central bases. This receptor was taken from a woman aged 25-40 years in good health and CMV-seronegative. The CDR3 sequence is CASSAGPLGYQETQYF. The base sequence is TGTGCCAGCTCAGCGGGGCCTCTAGGGTACCAAGAGACCCAGTACTTC. Reference TRBV7-9 and TRBJ2-5 proteins supply the regions before and after the CDR3; the full variable domain is: DTGVSQNPRHKITKRGQNVTFRCDPISEHNRLYWYRQTLGQGPEFLTYFQNEAQLEKSRLLSDRFSAERPKGSFSTLEIQRTEQGDSAMYLCASSAGPLGYQETQYFGPGTRLLVL.